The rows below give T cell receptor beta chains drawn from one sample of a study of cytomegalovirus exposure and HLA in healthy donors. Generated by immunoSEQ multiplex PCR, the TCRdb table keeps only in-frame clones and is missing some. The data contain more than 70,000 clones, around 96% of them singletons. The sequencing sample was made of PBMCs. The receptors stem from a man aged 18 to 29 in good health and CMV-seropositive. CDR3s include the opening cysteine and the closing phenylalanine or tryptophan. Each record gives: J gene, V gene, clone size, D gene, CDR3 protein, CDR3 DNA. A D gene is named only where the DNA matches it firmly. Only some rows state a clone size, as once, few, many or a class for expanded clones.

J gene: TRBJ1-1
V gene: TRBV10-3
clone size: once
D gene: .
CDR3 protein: CAISEAGPNTEAFF
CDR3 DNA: TGTGCCATCAGTGAGGCAGGGCCGAACACTGAAGCTTTCTTT

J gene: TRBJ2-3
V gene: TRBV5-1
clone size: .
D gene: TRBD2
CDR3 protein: CASGSAGGLDTQYF
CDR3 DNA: TGCGCCAGCGGGTCAGCGGGAGGACTAGATACGCAGTATTTT

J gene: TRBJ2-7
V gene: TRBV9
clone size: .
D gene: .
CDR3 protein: CASSVEQVPYEQYF
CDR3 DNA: TGTGCCAGCAGCGTAGAACAGGTCCCCTACGAGCAGTACTTC

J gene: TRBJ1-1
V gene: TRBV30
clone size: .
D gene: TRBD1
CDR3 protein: CAGTSGQPPMNTEAFF
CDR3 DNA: TGTGCCGGAACCTCGGGACAGCCCCCTATGAACACTGAAGCTTTCTTT

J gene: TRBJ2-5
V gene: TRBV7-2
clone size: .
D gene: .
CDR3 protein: CASRPQQGKETQYF
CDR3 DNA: TGTGCCAGCAGACCCCAGCAGGGGAAAGAGACCCAGTACTTC

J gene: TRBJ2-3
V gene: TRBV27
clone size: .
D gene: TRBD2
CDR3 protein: CASSSLAGVPDTQYF
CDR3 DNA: TGTGCCAGCAGTTCACTCGCGGGAGTTCCAGATACGCAGTATTTT

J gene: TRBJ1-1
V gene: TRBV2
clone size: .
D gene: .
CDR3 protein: CASAFGQTFF
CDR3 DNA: TGTGCCAGCGCCTTTGGGCAAACTTTCTTT

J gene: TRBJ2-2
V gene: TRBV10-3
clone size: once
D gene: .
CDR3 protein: CAISGRGGGVGELFF
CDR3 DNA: TGTGCCATCAGTGGAAGGGGTGGGGGCGTCGGGGAGCTGTTTTTT

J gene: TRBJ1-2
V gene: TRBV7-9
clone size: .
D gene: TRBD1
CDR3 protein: CASQTQGATGYTF
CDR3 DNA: TGTGCCAGCCAGACTCAGGGGGCGACTGGCTACACCTTC

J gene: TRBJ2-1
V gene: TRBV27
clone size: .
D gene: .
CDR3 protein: CATQDISNEQFF
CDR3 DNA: TGTGCCACACAAGACATTTCCAATGAGCAGTTCTTC

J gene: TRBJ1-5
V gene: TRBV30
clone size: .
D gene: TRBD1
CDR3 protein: CAWSRQGYQPQHF
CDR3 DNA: TGTGCCTGGAGTAGACAGGGGTATCAGCCCCAGCATTTT

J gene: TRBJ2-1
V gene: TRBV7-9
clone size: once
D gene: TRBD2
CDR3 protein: CASSPQGTSEYNEQFF
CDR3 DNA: TGTGCCAGCAGCCCCCAAGGGACTAGCGAGTACAATGAGCAGTTCTTC

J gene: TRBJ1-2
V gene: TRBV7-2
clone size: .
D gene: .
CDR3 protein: CASSLGASVGYTF
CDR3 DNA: TGTGCCAGCAGCTTAGGGGCAAGTGTTGGCTACACCTTC

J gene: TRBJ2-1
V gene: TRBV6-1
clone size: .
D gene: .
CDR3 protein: CATTQWDSDYNEQFF
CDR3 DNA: TGTGCCACCACCCAGTGGGACTCTGACTACAATGAGCAGTTCTTC

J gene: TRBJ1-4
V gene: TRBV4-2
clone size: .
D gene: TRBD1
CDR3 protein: CASSGRGTGGFTNEKLFF
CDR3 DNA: TGTGCCAGCAGCGGTCGCGGGACAGGGGGTTTTACTAATGAAAAACTGTTTTTT

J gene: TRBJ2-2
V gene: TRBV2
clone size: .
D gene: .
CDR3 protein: CASSELGDGTGELFF
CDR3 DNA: TGTGCCAGCAGTGAATTAGGGGATGGCACCGGGGAGCTGTTTTTT

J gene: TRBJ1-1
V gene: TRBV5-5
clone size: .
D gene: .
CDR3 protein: CASSLGGGYTEAFF
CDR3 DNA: TGTGCCAGCAGCTTGGGTGGCGGGTACACTGAAGCTTTCTTT

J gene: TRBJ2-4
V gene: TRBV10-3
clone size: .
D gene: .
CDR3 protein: CAISDLPAKNIQYF
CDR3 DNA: TGTGCCATCAGTGACCTCCCGGCCAAAAACATTCAGTACTTC

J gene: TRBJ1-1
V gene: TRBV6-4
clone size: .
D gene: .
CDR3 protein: CASRATGENTEAFF
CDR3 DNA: TGTGCCAGCAGAGCGACAGGAGAGAACACTGAAGCTTTCTTT

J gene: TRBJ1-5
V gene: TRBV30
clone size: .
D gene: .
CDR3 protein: CAWNSRERQPQHF
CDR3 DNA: TGTGCCTGGAATAGCAGGGAACGTCAGCCCCAGCATTTT

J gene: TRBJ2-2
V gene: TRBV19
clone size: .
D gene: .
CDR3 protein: CASSIYSGTGELFF
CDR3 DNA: TGTGCCAGTAGTATTTACTCTGGTACCGGGGAGCTGTTTTTT

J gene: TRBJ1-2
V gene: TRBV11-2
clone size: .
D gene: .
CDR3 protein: CASSLDRGSNYGYTF
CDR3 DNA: TGTGCCAGCAGCTTAGATCGTGGCAGTAACTATGGCTACACCTTC

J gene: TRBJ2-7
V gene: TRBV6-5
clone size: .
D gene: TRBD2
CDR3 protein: CASKNGLASGEQYF
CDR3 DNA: TGTGCCAGCAAGAACGGGCTGGCTAGCGGGGAGCAGTACTTC

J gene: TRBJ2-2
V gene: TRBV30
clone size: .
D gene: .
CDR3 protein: CAWIRQVNTGELFF
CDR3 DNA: TGTGCCTGGATTCGACAGGTCAACACCGGGGAGCTGTTTTTT

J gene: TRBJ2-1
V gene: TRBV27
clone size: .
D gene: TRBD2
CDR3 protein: CASSSGGGLAGANEQFF
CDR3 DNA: TGTGCCAGCAGTTCGGGGGGGGGACTAGCGGGGGCCAATGAGCAGTTCTTC

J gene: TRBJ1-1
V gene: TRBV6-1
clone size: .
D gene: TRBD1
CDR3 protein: CASRTGAFTEAFF
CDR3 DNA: TGTGCCAGCAGAACAGGGGCTTTCACTGAAGCTTTCTTT

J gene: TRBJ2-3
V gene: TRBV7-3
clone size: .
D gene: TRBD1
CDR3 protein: CASSLFGQGDNTQYF
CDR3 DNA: TGTGCCAGCAGCTTATTTGGACAGGGGGACAATACGCAGTATTTT

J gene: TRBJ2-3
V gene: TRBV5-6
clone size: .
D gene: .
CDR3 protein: CASSWGGPATTDTQYF
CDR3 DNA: TGTGCCAGCAGTTGGGGAGGACCGGCCACCACAGATACGCAGTATTTT

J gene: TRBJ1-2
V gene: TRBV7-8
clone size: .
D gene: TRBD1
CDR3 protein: CASSTRDRNYGYTF
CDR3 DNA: TGTGCCAGCAGCACCCGGGACAGAAACTATGGCTACACCTTC

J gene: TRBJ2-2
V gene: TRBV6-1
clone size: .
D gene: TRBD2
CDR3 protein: CASSRLAGSTGELFF
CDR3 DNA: TGTGCCAGCAGCAGACTAGCGGGAAGCACCGGGGAGCTGTTTTTT

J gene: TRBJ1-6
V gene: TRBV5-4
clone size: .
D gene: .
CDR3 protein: CASSLDYGSPLHF
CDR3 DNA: TGTGCCAGCAGCTTGGATTACGGTTCACCCCTCCACTTT

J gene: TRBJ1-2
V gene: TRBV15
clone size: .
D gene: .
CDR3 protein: CATSRAERSYGYTF
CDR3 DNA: TGTGCCACCAGCAGGGCGGAACGTAGCTATGGCTACACCTTC

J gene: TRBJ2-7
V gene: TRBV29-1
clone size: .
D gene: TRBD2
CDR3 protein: CSVEMASGSYEQYF
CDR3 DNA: TGCAGCGTTGAAATGGCTAGCGGGAGCTACGAGCAGTACTTC

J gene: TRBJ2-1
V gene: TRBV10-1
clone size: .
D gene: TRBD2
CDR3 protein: CASSELAGGIWEQFF
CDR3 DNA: TGCGCCAGCAGTGAACTAGCGGGAGGGATTTGGGAGCAGTTCTTC

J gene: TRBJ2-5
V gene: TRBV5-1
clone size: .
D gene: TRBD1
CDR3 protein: CASSLPTGGKETQYF
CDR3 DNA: TGCGCCAGCAGCTTACCGACAGGGGGCAAGGAGACCCAGTACTTC

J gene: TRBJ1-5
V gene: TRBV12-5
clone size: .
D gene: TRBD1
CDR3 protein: CDGQGAVSQPQHF
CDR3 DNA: TGTGACGGACAGGGGGCGGTTAGTCAGCCCCAGCATTTT

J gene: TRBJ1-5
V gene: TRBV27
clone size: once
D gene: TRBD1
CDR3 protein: CASSFAQGADQPQHF
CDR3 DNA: TGTGCCAGCAGTTTCGCACAGGGGGCCGATCAGCCCCAGCATTTT

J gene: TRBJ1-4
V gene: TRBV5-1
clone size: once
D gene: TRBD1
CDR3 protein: CASSPPGQGFEKLFF
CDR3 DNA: TGCGCCAGCAGCCCGCCGGGACAGGGTTTTGAAAAACTGTTTTTT

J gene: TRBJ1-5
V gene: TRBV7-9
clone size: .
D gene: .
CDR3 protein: CASSVDRLGNQPQHF
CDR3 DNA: TGTGCCAGCAGCGTAGACAGGCTGGGCAATCAGCCCCAGCATTTT

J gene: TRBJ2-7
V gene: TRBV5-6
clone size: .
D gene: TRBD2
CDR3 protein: CASSLTSGRYEQYF
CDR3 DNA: TGTGCCAGCAGCTTGACTAGCGGGAGGTACGAGCAGTACTTC

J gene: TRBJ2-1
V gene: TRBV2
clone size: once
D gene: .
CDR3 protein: CASSERGSGTKARIVYNEQFF
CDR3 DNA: TGTGCCAGCAGTGAAAGAGGTAGTGGGACAAAAGCAAGGATAGTCTACAATGAGCAGTTCTTC

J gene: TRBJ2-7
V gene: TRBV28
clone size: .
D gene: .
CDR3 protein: CASRRQDYEQYF
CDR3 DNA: TGTGCCAGCAGGCGACAGGACTACGAGCAGTACTTC

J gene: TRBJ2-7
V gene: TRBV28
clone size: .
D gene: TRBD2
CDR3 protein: CASSPGGTYEQYF
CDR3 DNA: TGTGCCAGCAGCCCGGGGGGTACCTACGAGCAGTACTTC

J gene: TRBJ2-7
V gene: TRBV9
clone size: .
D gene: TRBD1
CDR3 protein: CASSTGGNEQYF
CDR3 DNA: TGTGCCAGCAGCACAGGGGGAAACGAGCAGTACTTC

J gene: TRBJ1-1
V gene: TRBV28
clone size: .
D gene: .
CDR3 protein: CASSLFTASFYTEAFF
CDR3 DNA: TGTGCCAGCAGTTTATTTACAGCATCTTTTTACACTGAAGCTTTCTTT

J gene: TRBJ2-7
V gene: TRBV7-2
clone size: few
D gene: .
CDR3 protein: CASSPFSGEQYF
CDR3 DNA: TGTGCCAGCAGCCCCTTTTCGGGGGAGCAGTACTTC

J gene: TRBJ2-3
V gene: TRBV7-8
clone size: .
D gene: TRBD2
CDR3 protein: CASSSRLAGGPGDTQYF
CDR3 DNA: TGTGCCAGCAGCTCCCGACTAGCGGGAGGGCCAGGAGATACGCAGTATTTT

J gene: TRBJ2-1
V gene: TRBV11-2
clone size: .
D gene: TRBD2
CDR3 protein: CASSQSGGGGYNEQFF
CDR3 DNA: TGTGCCAGCAGCCAGAGCGGGGGAGGGGGTTACAATGAGCAGTTCTTC

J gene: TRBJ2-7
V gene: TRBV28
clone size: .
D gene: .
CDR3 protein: CASSPGNSYEQYF
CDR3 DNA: TGTGCCAGCAGTCCAGGGAACTCCTACGAGCAGTACTTC

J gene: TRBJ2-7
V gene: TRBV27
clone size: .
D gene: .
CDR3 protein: CASSPRTETYEQYF
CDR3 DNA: TGTGCCAGCAGTCCCCGGACAGAAACCTACGAGCAGTACTTC

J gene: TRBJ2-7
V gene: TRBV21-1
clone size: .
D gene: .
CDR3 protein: CASSQYPGHSYEQYF
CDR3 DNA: TGTGCCAGCAGCCAGTATCCGGGACACTCCTACGAGCAGTACTTC

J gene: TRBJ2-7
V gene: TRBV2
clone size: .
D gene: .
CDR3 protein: CASSERLFEQYF
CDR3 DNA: TGTGCCAGCAGTGAACGTCTCTTTGAGCAGTACTTC

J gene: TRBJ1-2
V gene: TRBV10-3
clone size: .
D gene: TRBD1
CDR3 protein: CAITKVAGTGADGYTF
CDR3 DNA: TGTGCCATCACTAAAGTCGCGGGGACAGGGGCAGATGGCTACACCTTC